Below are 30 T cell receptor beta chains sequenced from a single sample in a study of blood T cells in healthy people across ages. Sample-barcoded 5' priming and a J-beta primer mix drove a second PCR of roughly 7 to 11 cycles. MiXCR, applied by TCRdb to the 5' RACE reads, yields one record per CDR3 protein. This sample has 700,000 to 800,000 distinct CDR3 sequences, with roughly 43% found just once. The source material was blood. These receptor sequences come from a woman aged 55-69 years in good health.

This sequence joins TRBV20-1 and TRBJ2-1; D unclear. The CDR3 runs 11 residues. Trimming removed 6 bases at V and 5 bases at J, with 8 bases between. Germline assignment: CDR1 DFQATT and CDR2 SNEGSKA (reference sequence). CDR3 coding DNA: TGCAGTGCGACATCCCACAATGAGCAGTTCTTC. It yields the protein CSATSHNEQFF.

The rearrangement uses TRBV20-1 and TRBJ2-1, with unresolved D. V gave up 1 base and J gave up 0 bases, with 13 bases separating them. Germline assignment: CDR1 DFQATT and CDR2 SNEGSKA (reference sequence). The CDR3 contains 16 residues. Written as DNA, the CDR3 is TGCAGTGCTAGAGTCGGCAGCCCCAGCTCCTACAATGAGCAGTTCTTC. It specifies CSARVGSPSSYNEQFF.

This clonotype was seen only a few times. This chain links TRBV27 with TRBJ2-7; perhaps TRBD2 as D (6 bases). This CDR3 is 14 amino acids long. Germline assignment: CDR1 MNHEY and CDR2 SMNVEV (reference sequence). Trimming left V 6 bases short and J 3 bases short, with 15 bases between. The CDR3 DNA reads TGTGCCAGCAGCTTGACTAGTAGTGGCTACGAGCAGTACTTC. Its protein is CASSLTSSGYEQYF.

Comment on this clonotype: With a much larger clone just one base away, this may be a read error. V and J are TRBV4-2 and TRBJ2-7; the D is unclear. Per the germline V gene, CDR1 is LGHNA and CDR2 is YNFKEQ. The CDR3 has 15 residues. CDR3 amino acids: CASNQDVASTYEQYF. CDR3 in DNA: TGTGCCAGCAACCAAGATGTCGCGAGTACCTACGAGCAGTACTTC.

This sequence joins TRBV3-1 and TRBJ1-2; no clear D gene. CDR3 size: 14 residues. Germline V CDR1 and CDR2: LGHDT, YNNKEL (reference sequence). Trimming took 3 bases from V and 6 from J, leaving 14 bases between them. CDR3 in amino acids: CASSHRTPVDGYTF. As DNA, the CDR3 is TGTGCCAGCAGCCATCGAACCCCAGTGGATGGCTACACCTTC.

The CDR3 reads CASSQDGGSSYEQYF. Written as DNA, the CDR3 is TGTGCCAGCAGCCAGGATGGGGGGAGCTCCTACGAGCAGTACTTC. V gene TRBV11-2 combines with J gene TRBJ2-7; D perhaps matches TRBD2 (6 bases). In germline, CDR1 is SGHAT, CDR2 FQNNGV. The CDR3 contains 15 residues. Trimming removed 5 bases at V and 0 bases at J, with 14 bases between.

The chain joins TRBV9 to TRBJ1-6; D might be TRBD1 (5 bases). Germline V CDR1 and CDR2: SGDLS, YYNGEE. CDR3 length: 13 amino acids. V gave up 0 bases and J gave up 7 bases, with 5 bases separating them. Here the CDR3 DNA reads TGTGCCAGCAGCGTAGGGGGGAATTCACCCCTCCACTTT. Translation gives CASSVGGNSPLHF.

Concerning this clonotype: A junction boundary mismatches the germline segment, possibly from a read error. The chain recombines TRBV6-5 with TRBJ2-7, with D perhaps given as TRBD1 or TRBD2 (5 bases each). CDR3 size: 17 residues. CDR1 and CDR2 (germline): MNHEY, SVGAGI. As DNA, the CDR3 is TGTGTCAGCAGTTACTGGGACCCTACCGGCTCGTCGTACGAGCAGTACTTC. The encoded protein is CVSSYWDPTGSSYEQYF.

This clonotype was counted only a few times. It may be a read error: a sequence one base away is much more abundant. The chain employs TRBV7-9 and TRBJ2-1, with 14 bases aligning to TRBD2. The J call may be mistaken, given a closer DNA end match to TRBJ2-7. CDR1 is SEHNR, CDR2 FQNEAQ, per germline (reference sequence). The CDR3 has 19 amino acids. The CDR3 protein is CASSLGRLAGGISYNEQYF. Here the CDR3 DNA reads TGTGCCAGCAGCTTAGGTAGACTAGCGGGGGGGATCTCCTACAATGAGCAGTACTTC.

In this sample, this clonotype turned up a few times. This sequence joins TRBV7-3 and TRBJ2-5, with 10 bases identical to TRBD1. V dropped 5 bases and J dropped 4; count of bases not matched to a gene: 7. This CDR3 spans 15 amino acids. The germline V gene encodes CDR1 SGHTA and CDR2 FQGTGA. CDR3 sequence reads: CASSENRDRGETQYF. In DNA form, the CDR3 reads TGTGCCAGCAGCGAAAACCGGGACAGGGGAGAGACCCAGTACTTC.

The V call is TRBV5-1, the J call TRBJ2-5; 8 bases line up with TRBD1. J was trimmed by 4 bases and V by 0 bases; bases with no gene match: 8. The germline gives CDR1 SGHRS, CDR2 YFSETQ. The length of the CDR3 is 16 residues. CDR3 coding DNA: TGCGCCAGCAGCTTGGCCAACCCCACAGGGGGAGAGACCCAGTACTTC. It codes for CASSLANPTGGETQYF.

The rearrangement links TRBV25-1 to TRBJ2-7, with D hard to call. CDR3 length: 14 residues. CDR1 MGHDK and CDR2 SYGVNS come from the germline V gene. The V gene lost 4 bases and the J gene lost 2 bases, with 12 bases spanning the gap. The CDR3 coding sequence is TGTGCCAGCAGTGCCATCTTTAGCCCCTACGAGCAGTACTTC. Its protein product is CASSAIFSPYEQYF.

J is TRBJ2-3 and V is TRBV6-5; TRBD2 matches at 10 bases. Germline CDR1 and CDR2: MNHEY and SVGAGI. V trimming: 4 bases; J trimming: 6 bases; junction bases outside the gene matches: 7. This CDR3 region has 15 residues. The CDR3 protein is CASSSAGGSPDTQYF. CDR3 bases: TGTGCCAGCAGTTCAGCGGGGGGGTCGCCCGATACGCAGTATTTT.

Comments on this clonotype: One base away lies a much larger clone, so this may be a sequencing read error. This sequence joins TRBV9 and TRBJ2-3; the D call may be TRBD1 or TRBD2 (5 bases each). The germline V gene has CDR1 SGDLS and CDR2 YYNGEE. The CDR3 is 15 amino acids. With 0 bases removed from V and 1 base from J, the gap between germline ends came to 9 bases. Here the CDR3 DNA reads TGTGCCAGCAGCGTAGGAGGGACCGGCACAGATACGCAGTATTTT. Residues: CASSVGGTGTDTQYF.

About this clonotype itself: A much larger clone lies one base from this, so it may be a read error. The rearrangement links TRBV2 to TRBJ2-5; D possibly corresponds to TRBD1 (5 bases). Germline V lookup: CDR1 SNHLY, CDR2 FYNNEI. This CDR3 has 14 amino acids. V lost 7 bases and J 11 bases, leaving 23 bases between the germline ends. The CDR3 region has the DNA TGTGCCAGCAAGCACACAGGAGCCTACGATGAGCAGTACTTC. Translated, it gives CASKHTGAYDEQYF.

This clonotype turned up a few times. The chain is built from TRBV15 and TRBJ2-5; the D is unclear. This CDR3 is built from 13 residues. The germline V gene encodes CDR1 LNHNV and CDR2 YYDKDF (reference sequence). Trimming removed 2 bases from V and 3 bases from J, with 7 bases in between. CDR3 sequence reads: CATSRPPEETQYF. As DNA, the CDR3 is TGTGCCACCAGCAGACCACCTGAAGAGACCCAGTACTTC.

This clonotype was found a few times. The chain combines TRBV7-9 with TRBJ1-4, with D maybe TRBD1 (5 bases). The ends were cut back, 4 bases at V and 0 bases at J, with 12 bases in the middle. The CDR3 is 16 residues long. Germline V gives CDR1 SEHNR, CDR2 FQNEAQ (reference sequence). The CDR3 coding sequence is TGTGCCAGCAGCTCCCAGTCGGGGCCAACTAATGAAAAACTGTTTTTT. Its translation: CASSSQSGPTNEKLFF.

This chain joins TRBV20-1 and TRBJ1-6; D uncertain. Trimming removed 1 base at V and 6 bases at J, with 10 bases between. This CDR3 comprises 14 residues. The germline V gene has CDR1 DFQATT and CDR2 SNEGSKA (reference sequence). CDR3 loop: CSARGGPLNSPLHF. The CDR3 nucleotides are TGCAGTGCTAGAGGAGGACCCCTTAATTCACCCCTCCACTTT.

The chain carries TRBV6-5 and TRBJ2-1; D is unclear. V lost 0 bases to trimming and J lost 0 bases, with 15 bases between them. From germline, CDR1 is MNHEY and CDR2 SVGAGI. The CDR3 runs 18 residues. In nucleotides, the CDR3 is TGTGCCAGCAGTTACTCACTCCCTGCCCCGGGCTCCTACAATGAGCAGTTCTTC. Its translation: CASSYSLPAPGSYNEQFF.

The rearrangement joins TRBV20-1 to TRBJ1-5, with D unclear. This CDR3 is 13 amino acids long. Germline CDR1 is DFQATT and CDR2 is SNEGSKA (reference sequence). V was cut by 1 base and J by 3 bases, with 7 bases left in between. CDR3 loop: CSARVTANQPQHF. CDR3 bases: TGCAGTGCTAGAGTGACGGCCAATCAGCCCCAGCATTTT.

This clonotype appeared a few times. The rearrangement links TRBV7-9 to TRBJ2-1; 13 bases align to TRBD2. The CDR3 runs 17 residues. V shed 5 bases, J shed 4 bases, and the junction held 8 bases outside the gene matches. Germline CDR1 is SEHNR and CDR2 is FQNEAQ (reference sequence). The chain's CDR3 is CASSTGTSGVVYNEQFF. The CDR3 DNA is TGTGCCAGCAGCACCGGGACTAGCGGGGTGGTGTACAATGAGCAGTTCTTC. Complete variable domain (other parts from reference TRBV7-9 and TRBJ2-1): DTGVSQNPRHKITKRGQNVTFRCDPISEHNRLYWYRQTLGQGPEFLTYFQNEAQLEKSRLLSDRFSAERPKGSFSTLEIQRTEQGDSAMYLCASSTGTSGVVYNEQFFGPGTRLTVL.

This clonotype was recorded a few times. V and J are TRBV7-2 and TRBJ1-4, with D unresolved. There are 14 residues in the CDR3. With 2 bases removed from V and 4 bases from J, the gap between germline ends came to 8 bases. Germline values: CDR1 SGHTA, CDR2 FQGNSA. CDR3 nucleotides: TGTGCCAGCAGCTTAAACGGGTATAATGAAAAACTGTTTTTT. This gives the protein CASSLNGYNEKLFF.

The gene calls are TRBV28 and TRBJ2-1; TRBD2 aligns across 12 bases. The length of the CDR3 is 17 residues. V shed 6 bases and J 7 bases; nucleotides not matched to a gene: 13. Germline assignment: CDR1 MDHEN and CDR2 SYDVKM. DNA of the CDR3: TGTGCCAGCAGCCTGCCCCCCGGGACTAGCGGGTGGAATGAGCAGTTCTTC. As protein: CASSLPPGTSGWNEQFF.

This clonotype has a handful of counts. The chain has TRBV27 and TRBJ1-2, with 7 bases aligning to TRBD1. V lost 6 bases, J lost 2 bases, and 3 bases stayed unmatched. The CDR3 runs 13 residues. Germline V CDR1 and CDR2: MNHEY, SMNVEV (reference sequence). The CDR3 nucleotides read TGTGCCAGCAGGACAGGGTTAAACTATGGCTACACCTTC. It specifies CASRTGLNYGYTF.

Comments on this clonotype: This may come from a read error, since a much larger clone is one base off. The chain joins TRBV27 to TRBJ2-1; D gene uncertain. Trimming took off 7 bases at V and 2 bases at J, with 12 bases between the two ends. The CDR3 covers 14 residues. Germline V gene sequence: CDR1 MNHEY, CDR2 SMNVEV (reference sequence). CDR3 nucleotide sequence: TGTGCCAGCACCAATCGGGTGGCCTACAATGAGCAGTTCTTC. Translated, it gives CASTNRVAYNEQFF.

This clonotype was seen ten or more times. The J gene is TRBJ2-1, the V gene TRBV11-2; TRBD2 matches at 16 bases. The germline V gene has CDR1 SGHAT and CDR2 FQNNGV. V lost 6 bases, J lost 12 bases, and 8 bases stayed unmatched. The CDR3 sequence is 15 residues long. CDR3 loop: CASSLTGTSGGVQFF. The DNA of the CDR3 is TGTGCCAGCAGTCTAACCGGGACTAGCGGGGGGGTGCAGTTCTTC.

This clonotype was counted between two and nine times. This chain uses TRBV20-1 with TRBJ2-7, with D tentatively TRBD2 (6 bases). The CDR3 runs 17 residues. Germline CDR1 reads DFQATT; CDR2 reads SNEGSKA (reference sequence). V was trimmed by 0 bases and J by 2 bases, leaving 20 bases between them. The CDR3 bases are TGCAGTGCTAGAGATGGGGAGGCTGTATCCTTTCCCTACGAGCAGTACTTC. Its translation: CSARDGEAVSFPYEQYF.

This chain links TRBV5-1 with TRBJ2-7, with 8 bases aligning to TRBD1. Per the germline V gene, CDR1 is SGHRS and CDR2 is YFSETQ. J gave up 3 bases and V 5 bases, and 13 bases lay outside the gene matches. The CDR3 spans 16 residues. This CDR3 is CASRVMSDRAHYEQYF. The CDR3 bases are TGCGCCAGCAGGGTCATGTCGGACAGGGCGCACTACGAGCAGTACTTC. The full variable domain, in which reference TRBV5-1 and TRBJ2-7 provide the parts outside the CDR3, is KAGVTQTPRYLIKTRGQQVTLSCSPISGHRSVSWYQQTPGQGLQFLFEYFSETQRNKGNFPGRFSGRQFSNSRSEMNVSTLELGDSALYLCASRVMSDRAHYEQYFGPGTRLTVT.

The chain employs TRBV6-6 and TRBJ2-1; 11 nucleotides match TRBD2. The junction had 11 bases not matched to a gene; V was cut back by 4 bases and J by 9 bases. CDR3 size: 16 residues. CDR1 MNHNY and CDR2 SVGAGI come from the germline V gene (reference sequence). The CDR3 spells CASSSGGGTSGGEQFF. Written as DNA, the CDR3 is TGTGCCAGCAGTTCAGGGGGGGGGACTAGCGGAGGTGAGCAGTTCTTC.

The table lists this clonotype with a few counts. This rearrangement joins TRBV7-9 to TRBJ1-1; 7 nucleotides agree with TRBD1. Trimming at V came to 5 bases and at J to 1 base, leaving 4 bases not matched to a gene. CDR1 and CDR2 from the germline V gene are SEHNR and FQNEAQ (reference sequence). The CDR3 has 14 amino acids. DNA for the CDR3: TGTGCCAGCAGCCTACAGGGGCCGAACACTGAAGCTTTCTTT. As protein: CASSLQGPNTEAFF.